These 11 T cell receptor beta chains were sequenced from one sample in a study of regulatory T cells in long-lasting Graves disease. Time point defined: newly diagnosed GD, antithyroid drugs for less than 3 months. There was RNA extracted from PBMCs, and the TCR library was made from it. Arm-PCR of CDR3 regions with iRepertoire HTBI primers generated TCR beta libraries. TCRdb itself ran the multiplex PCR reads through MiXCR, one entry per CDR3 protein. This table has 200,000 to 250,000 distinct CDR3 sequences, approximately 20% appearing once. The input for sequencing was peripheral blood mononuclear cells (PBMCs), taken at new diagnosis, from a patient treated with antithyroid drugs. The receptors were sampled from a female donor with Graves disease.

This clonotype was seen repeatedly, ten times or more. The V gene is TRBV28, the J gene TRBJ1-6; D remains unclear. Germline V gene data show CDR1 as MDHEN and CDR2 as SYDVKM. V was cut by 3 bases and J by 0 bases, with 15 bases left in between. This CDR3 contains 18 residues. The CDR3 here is CASSFSGPLSSYNSPLHF. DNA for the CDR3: TGTGCCAGCAGTTTTTCAGGCCCCCTGAGCTCCTATAATTCACCCCTCCACTTT.

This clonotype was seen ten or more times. CDR3 sequence reads: CASRATGAGTDTQYF. CDR3 bases: TGTGCCAGCAGGGCAACAGGGGCAGGGACAGATACGCAGTATTTT. The rearrangement uses TRBV6-2 or TRBV6-3 and TRBJ2-3, with 7 nucleotides matching TRBD1. Germline V gene lookup returns CDR1 MNHEY and CDR2 SVGEGT. The CDR3 contains 15 residues. V shed 6 bases, J shed 3 bases, and the junction held 9 bases outside the gene matches.

CDR3 sequence: CASSPPGGGGETQYF. As DNA, the CDR3 is TGTGCCAGCAGCCCCCCAGGGGGCGGGGGGGAGACCCAGTACTTC. V and J are TRBV11-2 and TRBJ2-5, with D possibly being TRBD1 or TRBD2 (8 bases each). Trimming removed 5 bases at V and 5 bases at J, with 18 bases between. Germline V lookup: CDR1 SGHAT, CDR2 FQNNGV. This CDR3 is 15 amino acids long.

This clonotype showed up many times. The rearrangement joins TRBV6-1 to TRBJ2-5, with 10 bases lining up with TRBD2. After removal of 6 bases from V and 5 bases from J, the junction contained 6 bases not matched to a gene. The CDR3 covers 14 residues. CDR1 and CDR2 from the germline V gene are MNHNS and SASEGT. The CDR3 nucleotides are TGTGCCAGCAGGGTAGCGGGAGGTCCCGAGACCCAGTACTTC. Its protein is CASRVAGGPETQYF.

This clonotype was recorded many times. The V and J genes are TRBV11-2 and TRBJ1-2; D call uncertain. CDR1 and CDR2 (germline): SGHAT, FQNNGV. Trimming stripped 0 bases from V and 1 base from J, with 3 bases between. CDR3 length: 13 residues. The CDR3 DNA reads TGTGCCAGCAGCTTAGAAAATAACTATGGCTACACCTTC. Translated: CASSLENNYGYTF. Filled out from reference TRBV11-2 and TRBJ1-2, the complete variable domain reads EAGVAQSPRYKIIEKRQSVAFWCNPISGHATLYWYQQILGQGPKLLIQFQNNGVVDDSQLPKDRFSAERLKGVDSTLKIQPAKLEDSAVYLCASSLENNYGYTFGSGTRLTVV.

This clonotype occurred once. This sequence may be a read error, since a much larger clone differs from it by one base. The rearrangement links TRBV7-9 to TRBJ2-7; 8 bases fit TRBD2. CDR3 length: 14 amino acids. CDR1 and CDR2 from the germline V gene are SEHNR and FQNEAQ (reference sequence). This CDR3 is CASSQRETRYERYF. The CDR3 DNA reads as TGTGCCAGCAGCCAGCGGGAGACTCGGTACGAGCGGTACTTC.

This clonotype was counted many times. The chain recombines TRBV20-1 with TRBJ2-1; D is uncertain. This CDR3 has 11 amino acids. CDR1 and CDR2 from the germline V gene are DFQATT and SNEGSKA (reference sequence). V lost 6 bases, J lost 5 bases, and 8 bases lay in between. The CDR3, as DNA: TGCAGTGCCATCACTCACAATGAGCAGTTCTTC. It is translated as CSAITHNEQFF.

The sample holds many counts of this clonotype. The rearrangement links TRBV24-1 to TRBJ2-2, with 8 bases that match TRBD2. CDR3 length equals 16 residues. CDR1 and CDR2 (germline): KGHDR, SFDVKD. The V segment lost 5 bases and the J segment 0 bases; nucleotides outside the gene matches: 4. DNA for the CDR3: TGTGCCACCAGTGGAGGGCGGGAGGCGAACACCGGGGAGCTGTTTTTT. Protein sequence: CATSGGREANTGELFF.

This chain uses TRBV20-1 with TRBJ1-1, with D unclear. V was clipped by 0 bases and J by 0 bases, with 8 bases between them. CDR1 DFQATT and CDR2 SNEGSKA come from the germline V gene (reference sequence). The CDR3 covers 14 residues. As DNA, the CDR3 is TGCAGTGCTAGAGAGTCGGCCGTGAACACTGAAGCTTTCTTT. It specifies CSARESAVNTEAFF.

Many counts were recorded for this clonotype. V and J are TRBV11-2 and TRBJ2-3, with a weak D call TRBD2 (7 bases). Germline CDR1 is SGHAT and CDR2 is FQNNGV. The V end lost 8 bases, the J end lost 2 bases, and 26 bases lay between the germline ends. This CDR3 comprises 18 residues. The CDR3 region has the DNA TGTGCCAGCGGAATCAGGGGCCTAGCGGATATCTCCACAGATACGCAGTATTTT. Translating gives CASGIRGLADISTDTQYF.

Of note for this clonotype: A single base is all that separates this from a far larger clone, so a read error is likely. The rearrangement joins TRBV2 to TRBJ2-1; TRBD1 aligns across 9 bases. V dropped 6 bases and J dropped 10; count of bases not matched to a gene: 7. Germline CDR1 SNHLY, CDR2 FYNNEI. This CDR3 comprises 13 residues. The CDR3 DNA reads TGTGCCAGCAGCGGACAGGGGTTATTCGAGCAGTTCTTC. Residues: CASSGQGLFEQFF.